This T cell receptor beta chain was identified in a study of response to subunit inactivated influenza vaccine. This clonotype was detected only a few times. TCRdb called the RT-PCR reads again in MiXCR, with one record for every CDR3 protein. This table has roughly 620,000 distinct CDR3 sequences, around 11% appearing once. This CDR3 region has 14 residues. CDR1 and CDR2 (germline): SGHTA, FQGNSA. The V end was cut by 6 bases, the J end by 5 bases, with 15 bases between. These data were also filed under a second study, of T cells expressing NK-cell markers. That report notes: Production of TCR beta cDNA relied on 5'RACE template switching with UMIs. TCR beta repertoires came from sorted CD3+CD56+NKG2C+, CD3+CD56+NKG2C- and CD3+CD56-NKG2C+ T cells. Of the CD8+ T cell pool in over 5 donors, roughly 1.0-8% was accounted for by dominant NKG2C+ clonotypes.

The origin of this receptor is a man between 45 and 60 years old who received an inactivated influenza vaccine. This sequence joins TRBV7-2 and TRBJ2-3, with unresolved D. Material: PBMCs from blood, obtained on the day of vaccination. The CDR3 loop is CASSSPAQIDTQYF. For the CDR3, the DNA is TGTGCCAGCAGTTCACCGGCACAGATAGATACGCAGTATTTT.